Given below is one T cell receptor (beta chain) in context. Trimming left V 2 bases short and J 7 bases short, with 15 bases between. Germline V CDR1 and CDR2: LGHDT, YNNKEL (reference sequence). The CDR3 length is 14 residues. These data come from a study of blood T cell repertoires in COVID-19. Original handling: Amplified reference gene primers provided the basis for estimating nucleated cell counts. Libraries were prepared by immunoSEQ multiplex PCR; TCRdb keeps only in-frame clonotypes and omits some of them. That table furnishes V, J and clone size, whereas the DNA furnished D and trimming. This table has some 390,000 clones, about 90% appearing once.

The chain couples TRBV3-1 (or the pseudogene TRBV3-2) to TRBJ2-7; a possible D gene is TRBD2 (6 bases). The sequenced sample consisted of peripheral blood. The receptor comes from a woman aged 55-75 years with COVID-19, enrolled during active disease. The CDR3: CASSQRLGVGEQYF. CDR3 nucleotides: TGTGCCAGCAGCCAAAGACTAGGGGTGGGGGAGCAGTACTTC.